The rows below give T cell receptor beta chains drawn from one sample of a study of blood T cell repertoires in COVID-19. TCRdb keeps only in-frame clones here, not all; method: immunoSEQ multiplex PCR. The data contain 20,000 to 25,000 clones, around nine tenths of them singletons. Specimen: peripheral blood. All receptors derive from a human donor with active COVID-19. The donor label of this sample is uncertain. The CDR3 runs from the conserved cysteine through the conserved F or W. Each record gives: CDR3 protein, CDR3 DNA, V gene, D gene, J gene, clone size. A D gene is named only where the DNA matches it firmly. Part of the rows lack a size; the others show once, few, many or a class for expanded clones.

CDR3aa: CASSPRGQVNQPQHF
CDR3nt: TGTGCCAGCAGCCCGAGGGGGCAGGTCAATCAGCCCCAGCATTTT
v_gene: TRBV7-8
d_gene: TRBD1
j_gene: TRBJ1-5
abundance: .

CDR3aa: CASSLSRQEKLFF
CDR3nt: TGTGCCAGCAGCTTATCCAGGCAGGAAAAACTGTTTTTT
v_gene: TRBV6-5
d_gene: .
j_gene: TRBJ1-4
abundance: .

CDR3aa: CASSFQRGNYEQYF
CDR3nt: TGTGCCAGCAGTTTCCAAAGGGGTAACTACGAGCAGTACTTC
v_gene: TRBV28
d_gene: .
j_gene: TRBJ2-7
abundance: .

CDR3aa: CASNPQTADSTDTQYF
CDR3nt: TGTGCCAGCAACCCCCAAACAGCGGACAGCACAGATACGCAGTATTTT
v_gene: TRBV28
d_gene: .
j_gene: TRBJ2-3
abundance: .

CDR3aa: CASSLVEETQYF
CDR3nt: TGTGCCAGCAGTTTGGTAGAAGAGACCCAGTACTTC
v_gene: TRBV6-2/TRBV6-3
d_gene: .
j_gene: TRBJ2-5
abundance: .

CDR3aa: CASKLAGRTGELFF
CDR3nt: TGTGCCAGCAAACTAGCGGGACGGACCGGGGAGCTGTTTTTT
v_gene: TRBV6-5
d_gene: TRBD2
j_gene: TRBJ2-2
abundance: .

CDR3aa: CASSQDFRRTLADTGELFF
CDR3nt: TGCGCCAGCAGCCAAGATTTTCGCCGAACCCTGGCGGACACCGGGGAGCTGTTTTTT
v_gene: TRBV4-3
d_gene: .
j_gene: TRBJ2-2
abundance: .

CDR3aa: CASSRATGQYNEQFF
CDR3nt: TGTGCCAGCAGCCGAGCCACAGGGCAATACAATGAGCAGTTCTTC
v_gene: TRBV7-8
d_gene: .
j_gene: TRBJ2-1
abundance: .

CDR3aa: CASSLTGEAAAFF
CDR3nt: TGCGCCAGCAGCTTGACAGGGGAAGCCGCAGCTTTCTTT
v_gene: TRBV5-1
d_gene: TRBD1
j_gene: TRBJ1-1
abundance: .

CDR3aa: CATSGIAEVPETQYF
CDR3nt: TGTGCCACCAGTGGGATAGCGGAAGTCCCGGAGACCCAGTACTTC
v_gene: TRBV24-1
d_gene: .
j_gene: TRBJ2-5
abundance: .

CDR3aa: CASSQGLAAFYEQYF
CDR3nt: TGCGCCAGCAGCCAAGGTCTAGCGGCCTTCTACGAGCAGTACTTC
v_gene: TRBV4-1
d_gene: TRBD2
j_gene: TRBJ2-7
abundance: .

CDR3aa: CASSNRTGYNQPQHF
CDR3nt: TGTGCCAGCAGCAATCGGACAGGATACAATCAGCCCCAGCATTTT
v_gene: TRBV7-2
d_gene: TRBD1
j_gene: TRBJ1-5
abundance: .

CDR3aa: CASSSTGYEQYF
CDR3nt: TGTGCCAGCAGCTCAACAGGGTACGAGCAGTACTTC
v_gene: TRBV5-4
d_gene: .
j_gene: TRBJ2-7
abundance: .

CDR3aa: CASTSGSGASTDTQYF
CDR3nt: TGTGCCAGCACTTCGGGGAGCGGAGCCAGCACAGATACGCAGTATTTT
v_gene: TRBV5-5
d_gene: .
j_gene: TRBJ2-3
abundance: once

CDR3aa: CASSLNRYDNEQFF
CDR3nt: TGTGCCAGCAGCTTGAACAGATATGACAATGAGCAGTTCTTC
v_gene: TRBV7-3
d_gene: .
j_gene: TRBJ2-1
abundance: .

CDR3aa: CASSQEGWGGLSSYEQYF
CDR3nt: TGTGCCAGCAGCCAAGAAGGTTGGGGGGGACTGAGCTCCTACGAGCAGTACTTC
v_gene: TRBV4-2
d_gene: TRBD2
j_gene: TRBJ2-7
abundance: .

CDR3aa: CASSVAGGATGNTIYF
CDR3nt: TGTGCCAGCAGCGTTGCAGGGGGAGCCACTGGAAACACCATATATTTT
v_gene: TRBV13
d_gene: TRBD1
j_gene: TRBJ1-3
abundance: .

CDR3aa: CATSGTGNLNTEAFF
CDR3nt: TGTGCCACCAGTGGGACAGGTAATCTGAACACTGAAGCTTTCTTT
v_gene: TRBV24-1
d_gene: TRBD1
j_gene: TRBJ1-1
abundance: .

CDR3aa: CASSPPGQTSYYEQYF
CDR3nt: TGTGCCAGTAGCCCCCCGGGACAGACATCCTACTACGAGCAGTACTTC
v_gene: TRBV19
d_gene: TRBD1
j_gene: TRBJ2-7
abundance: once

CDR3aa: CASSPPSAGLYNEQFF
CDR3nt: TGTGCCAGCTCACCACCGTCAGCGGGTCTATACAATGAGCAGTTCTTC
v_gene: TRBV18
d_gene: .
j_gene: TRBJ2-1
abundance: .

CDR3aa: CASSRAGNTEAFF
CDR3nt: TGTGCCAGCTCCCGCGCGGGGAACACTGAAGCTTTCTTT
v_gene: TRBV5-4
d_gene: .
j_gene: TRBJ1-1
abundance: .

CDR3aa: CASSFLRVDTQYF
CDR3nt: TGTGCCAGCAGTTTTCTCAGGGTGGATACGCAGTATTTT
v_gene: TRBV12-3/TRBV12-4
d_gene: .
j_gene: TRBJ2-3
abundance: once

CDR3aa: CASSLIARGEQFF
CDR3nt: TGTGCCAGCAGCTTGATAGCCCGAGGCGAGCAGTTCTTC
v_gene: TRBV5-5
d_gene: .
j_gene: TRBJ2-1
abundance: .

CDR3aa: CASSFLGLEDHYEQYF
CDR3nt: TGTGCCAGCAGTTTTTTAGGACTAGAAGATCACTACGAGCAGTACTTC
v_gene: TRBV27
d_gene: TRBD2
j_gene: TRBJ2-7
abundance: .

CDR3aa: CATSDLGTSYGYTF
CDR3nt: TGTGCCACCAGTGATTTGGGCACCTCCTATGGCTACACCTTC
v_gene: TRBV24-1
d_gene: .
j_gene: TRBJ1-2
abundance: few

CDR3aa: CAISESGRASGRADEQFF
CDR3nt: TGTGCCATCAGTGAGTCGGGACGGGCGAGCGGGAGGGCCGATGAGCAGTTCTTC
v_gene: TRBV10-3
d_gene: TRBD2
j_gene: TRBJ2-1
abundance: .

CDR3aa: CASRPIAGGEVDTQYF
CDR3nt: TGTGCCAGCAGACCAATAGCGGGAGGAGAGGTAGATACGCAGTATTTT
v_gene: TRBV5-5
d_gene: TRBD2
j_gene: TRBJ2-3
abundance: .

CDR3aa: CASLRAEQYF
CDR3nt: TGTGCCTCATTGAGGGCCGAGCAGTACTTC
v_gene: TRBV24-1
d_gene: .
j_gene: TRBJ2-7
abundance: .

CDR3aa: CATSQGSGPDTQYF
CDR3nt: TGTGCCACCAGTCAGGGGTCCGGCCCAGATACGCAGTATTTT
v_gene: TRBV24-1
d_gene: .
j_gene: TRBJ2-3
abundance: few

CDR3aa: CASRTTSSYEQYF
CDR3nt: TGTGCCAGTAGGACGACTAGCAGCTACGAGCAGTACTTC
v_gene: TRBV19
d_gene: TRBD2
j_gene: TRBJ2-7
abundance: .

CDR3aa: CASRGSYTDTQYF
CDR3nt: TGTGCCAGCCGGGGGTCTTACACAGATACGCAGTATTTT
v_gene: TRBV12-3/TRBV12-4
d_gene: .
j_gene: TRBJ2-3
abundance: .

CDR3aa: CASSFGTGNTGELFF
CDR3nt: TGTGCCAGCAGCTTCGGGACAGGGAACACCGGGGAGCTGTTTTTT
v_gene: TRBV11-3
d_gene: TRBD1
j_gene: TRBJ2-2
abundance: .